This T cell receptor (beta chain) appears in the sequencing data of a study of vaccination effects on CD4 cells after COVID-19. About the study: Cultures used roughly 2.2 million PBMC per well, 9 to 10 IU/ml IL-2 and around 9.5 ug/ml peptides. Study-wide results and limits: Of the vaccine-induced clones from healthy vaccinees, merely 1 of 255 recognized common cold coronaviruses as well.

The method was immunoSEQ multiplex PCR; TCRdb's version includes in-frame clones alone and lacks a portion of them. Among some 47,000 clones listed, approximately 70% were seen once. The CDR3 loop spans 15 amino acids. Per the germline V gene, CDR1 is MGHRA and CDR2 is YSYEKL. The ends were cut back, 6 bases at V and 4 bases at J, with 16 bases in the middle. It was after around 10 days of culture that CD4+ T cells were isolated. Participants got two doses of BNT162b2 or mRNA-1273 vaccine. Of note for this clone: Its antigen is still unknown.

Sequenced here: CD4+ T cells from PBMCs cultured without peptide, sampled after COVID-19 vaccination. The clonotype was recovered from a human donor who received a COVID-19 vaccine. The J gene is TRBJ2-1, the V gene TRBV4-1; D possibly uses TRBD1 or TRBD2 (5 bases each). CDR3: CASRPTGTPYNEQFF. The CDR3, as DNA: TGCGCCAGCAGACCAACCGGGACCCCGTACAATGAGCAGTTCTTC.